The 21 T cell receptor beta chains listed next were all sequenced from one sample in a study of beta chain features in type 1 diabetes. Study-wide findings and caveats: When Type 1 diabetes patients were examined, their TCRB CDR3s proved moderately but significantly shorter in all four CD4+ subsets.

These TCRs are of unknown antigen specificity. The isolated RNA, all of it, was reverse transcribed, so expressed TCRB transcripts were what got sequenced. Here immunoSEQ multiplex PCR was the method, and the copy in TCRdb shows in-frame clones only, minus some. Among 250,000 to 350,000 clones listed, about 13% were seen once. Sequencing was carried out using naive CD4+ T cells from blood. All receptors derive from a man between 25 and 39 years old with type 1 diabetes.

This clone was counted a few times. V usage is TRBV9 and J usage is TRBJ2-1, with D possibly being TRBD1 (5 bases). Germline-derived CDR1 and CDR2 are SGDLS and YYNGEE. The CDR3 runs to 16 residues. Trimming shortened V by 0 bases and J by 3 bases, and 13 bases separated the two germline ends. CDR3 loop: CASSVGASQGYNEQFF. The CDR3, as DNA: TGTGCCAGCAGCGTAGGGGCCAGCCAGGGCTACAATGAGCAGTTCTTC.

V usage is TRBV7-3 and J usage is TRBJ2-3; 11 nucleotides line up with TRBD2. The germline V gene encodes CDR1 SGHTA and CDR2 FQGTGA. Losses at the gene ends were 5 bases for V and 0 bases for J; bases not matched to a gene: 4. This CDR3 spans 16 amino acids. In DNA form, the CDR3 reads TGTGCCAGCAGCGTGACTAGCGGGGCTAGCACAGATACGCAGTATTTT. Encoded protein: CASSVTSGASTDTQYF.

The V gene is TRBV29-1, the J gene TRBJ2-7; the match to TRBD2 covers 9 bases. CDR3 length equals 12 residues. Germline V gene lookup returns CDR1 SQVTM and CDR2 ANQGSEA. With V trimmed by 7 bases and J by 3 bases, 4 bases remained unmatched. The DNA of the CDR3 is TGCAGCGCTTTGACTAGCGGCTACGAGCAGTACTTC. It specifies CSALTSGYEQYF.

The chain couples TRBV9 to TRBJ2-5, with 13 nucleotides matching TRBD2. The CDR3 loop spans 17 amino acids. V lost 0 bases to trimming and J lost 5 bases; unmatched junction nucleotides: 7. Per germline, CDR1 SGDLS and CDR2 YYNGEE. CDR3 region: CASSVGGLAGATETQYF. In nucleotides, the CDR3 is TGTGCCAGCAGCGTAGGAGGACTAGCGGGAGCGACGGAGACCCAGTACTTC.

This clone was seen more than once but under ten times. This chain links TRBV18 with TRBJ2-3; D remains unclear. This CDR3 spans 15 amino acids. V was trimmed by 0 bases and J by 0 bases, leaving 7 bases between them. The germline V gene encodes CDR1 KGHSH and CDR2 LQKENI. In DNA, the CDR3 is TGTGCCAGCTCACCACCGGCAGATAGCACAGATACGCAGTATTTT. Amino acids: CASSPPADSTDTQYF.

This clone was detected a few times. The V and J genes are TRBV18 and TRBJ1-4; the match to TRBD1 covers 7 bases. Trimming at V came to 3 bases and at J to 6 bases, leaving 1 base not matched to a gene. Germline lookup yields CDR1 KGHSH and CDR2 LQKENI. The CDR3 covers 13 residues. DNA of the CDR3: TGTGCCAGCTCACCCGGGACAGATGAAAAACTGTTTTTT. Its translation: CASSPGTDEKLFF. Full variable domain (remainder filled in from reference TRBV18 and TRBJ1-4): NAGVMQNPRHLVRRRGQEARLRCSPMKGHSHVYWYRQLPEEGLKFMVYLQKENIIDESGMPKERFSAEFPKEGPSILRIQQVVRGDSAAYFCASSPGTDEKLFFGSGTQLSVL.

This clone appeared a few times. V usage is TRBV2 and J usage is TRBJ1-2; 7 nucleotides agree with TRBD1. The trim removed 1 base at V and 4 bases at J, leaving 3 bases unmatched. This CDR3 region has 14 residues. Germline lookup yields CDR1 SNHLY and CDR2 FYNNEI. This chain's CDR3 is CASSEGQGGYGYTF. As DNA, the CDR3 is TGTGCCAGCAGTGAAGGACAGGGCGGCTATGGCTACACCTTC. The full variable domain, rest sourced from reference TRBV2 and TRBJ1-2, is EPEVTQTPSHQVTQMGQEVILRCVPISNHLYFYWYRQILGQKVEFLVSFYNNEISEKSEIFDDQFSVERPDGSNFTLKIRSTKLEDSAMYFCASSEGQGGYGYTFGSGTRLTVV.

This clone was recorded a few times. The V call is TRBV2, the J call TRBJ1-5, with 8 bases fitting TRBD1. V dropped 4 bases and J dropped 7; count of bases not matched to a gene: 6. CDR3 size: 14 residues. Germline values: CDR1 SNHLY, CDR2 FYNNEI. CDR3 sequence (DNA): TGTGCCAGCAGTGTCGGACAGGGAAGACAGCCCCAGCATTTT. Its translation is CASSVGQGRQPQHF. The full variable domain, rest sourced from reference TRBV2 and TRBJ1-5, is EPEVTQTPSHQVTQMGQEVILRCVPISNHLYFYWYRQILGQKVEFLVSFYNNEISEKSEIFDDQFSVERPDGSNFTLKIRSTKLEDSAMYFCASSVGQGRQPQHFGDGTRLSIL.

V is TRBV28 and J is TRBJ1-2; D is unclear. Trimming cost V 8 bases and J 1 base, with 23 bases left between them. CDR3 size: 17 residues. Per germline, CDR1 MDHEN and CDR2 SYDVKM. The CDR3 spells CASASPGWIDVNYGYTF. CDR3 nucleotides: TGTGCCAGCGCCTCCCCCGGGTGGATCGACGTTAACTATGGCTACACCTTC.

The rearrangement links TRBV4-3 to TRBJ2-7; TRBD1 matches at 11 bases. The CDR3 has 17 residues. Germline V gives CDR1 LGHNA, CDR2 YSLEER. Trimming cost V 1 base and J 4 bases; bases outside gene matches: 9. DNA for the CDR3: TGCGCCAGCAGCCAAGCCCGGGGACAGGGGGGATGGTACGAGCAGTACTTC. This gives the protein CASSQARGQGGWYEQYF.

The chain has TRBV30 and TRBJ2-3, with no clear D. This CDR3 region has 11 residues. From germline, CDR1 is GTSNPN and CDR2 SVGIG (reference sequence). The ends were cut back, 2 bases at V and 10 bases at J, with 10 bases in the middle. As DNA, the CDR3 is TGTGCCTGGAGTTCTGGTAGTGCGCAGTATTTT. This sequence encodes CAWSSGSAQYF.

The rearrangement links TRBV28 to TRBJ1-1; 7 bases match TRBD1. The ends lost 5 bases at V and 5 bases at J; junction bases unmatched: 8. Germline V CDR1 and CDR2: MDHEN, SYDVKM. The CDR3 spans 14 residues. CDR3 region: CASSRQGGDTEAFF. CDR3 nucleotide sequence: TGTGCCAGCAGTCGACAGGGAGGAGATACTGAAGCTTTCTTT.

The chain uses TRBV28 and TRBJ2-3, with TRBD2 matching over 11 bases. J was trimmed by 2 bases and V by 1 base; bases with no gene match: 5. This CDR3 comprises 17 residues. Per the germline V gene, CDR1 is MDHEN and CDR2 is SYDVKM. The CDR3 bases are TGTGCCAGCAGTTTATATAGACTAGCGGGGATCACAGATACGCAGTATTTT. Translation: CASSLYRLAGITDTQYF.

The chain combines TRBV25-1 with TRBJ1-5; 7 bases line up with TRBD1. Germline loops: CDR1 MGHDK, CDR2 SYGVNS. The CDR3 length is 12 residues. The V and J ends lost 8 bases and 4 bases, in that order; junction bases with no gene match: 2. The CDR3 is CASRDRNQPQHF. In DNA form, the CDR3 reads TGTGCCAGCCGGGACAGAAATCAGCCCCAGCATTTT.

There are a few counts of this clone. Written as DNA, the CDR3 is TGCGCCAGCAGTAACGTCAGGGGATCCTACGAGCAGTACTTC. Amino acids: CASSNVRGSYEQYF. This chain uses TRBV5-1 with TRBJ2-7, with D maybe TRBD1 (6 bases). V gave up 5 bases and J gave up 1 base, with 13 bases separating them. There are 14 residues in the CDR3. Germline lookup yields CDR1 SGHRS and CDR2 YFSETQ.

The chain combines TRBV29-1 with TRBJ1-5; 8 bases match TRBD1. The germline V gene has CDR1 SQVTM and CDR2 ANQGSEA. V shed 6 bases and J 5 bases; nucleotides not matched to a gene: 6. The length of the CDR3 is 13 residues. CDR3 loop: CSVQQGVDQPQHF. For the CDR3, the DNA is TGCAGCGTACAACAGGGGGTTGATCAGCCCCAGCATTTT. Complete variable domain (other parts from reference TRBV29-1 and TRBJ1-5): SAVISQKPSRDICQRGTSLTIQCQVDSQVTMMFWYRQQPGQSLTLIATANQGSEATYESGFVIDKFPISRPNLTFSTLTVSNMSPEDSSIYLCSVQQGVDQPQHFGDGTRLSIL.

Only a few counts were recorded for this clone. The CDR3 region has the DNA TGTGCCAGCAGCGTGTCGGGAGGGGGCCATGGCTACACCTTC. The encoded protein is CASSVSGGGHGYTF. The chain carries TRBV9 and TRBJ1-2, with 7 bases identical to TRBD1. Germline values: CDR1 SGDLS, CDR2 YYNGEE. CDR3 length equals 14 residues. V shed 2 bases and J 6 bases; nucleotides not matched to a gene: 7.

Only a few counts were recorded for this clone. V and J are TRBV7-9 and TRBJ2-6; tentative D call: TRBD1 (5 bases). V lost 5 bases and J 1 base, leaving 9 bases between the germline ends. From germline, CDR1 is SEHNR and CDR2 FQNEAQ (reference sequence). The CDR3 runs 15 residues. The CDR3 sequence: CASSGRQSGANVLTF. The CDR3, as DNA: TGTGCCAGCAGCGGAAGACAGTCTGGGGCCAACGTCCTGACTTTC.

In its sample, this clone was seen a few times. CDR3 in DNA: TGTGCCTGGAGCCCCATCGGGGGTGAAAAACTGTTTTTT. Amino acids: CAWSPIGGEKLFF. This sequence joins TRBV30 and TRBJ1-4, with D possibly being TRBD1 (5 bases). V was trimmed by 3 bases and J by 7 bases, leaving 12 bases between them. The CDR3 sequence is 13 residues long. Germline V gene sequence: CDR1 GTSNPN, CDR2 SVGIG (reference sequence). The full variable domain, completed using reference TRBV30 and TRBJ1-4, is SQTIHQWPATLVQPVGSPLSLECTVEGTSNPNLYWYRQAAGRGLQLLFYSVGIGQISSEVPQNLSASRPQDRQFILSSKKLLLSDSGFYLCAWSPIGGEKLFFGSGTQLSVL.

This chain connects TRBV28 to TRBJ2-3; TRBD1 matches 10 bases. With V trimmed by 5 bases and J by 4 bases, 6 bases remained unmatched. CDR3 length: 15 residues. CDR1 and CDR2 (germline): MDHEN, SYDVKM. The CDR3 protein is CASSLRDRGADTQYF. The CDR3 nucleotides read TGTGCCAGCAGTCTCCGGGACAGGGGCGCAGATACGCAGTATTTT.

In its sample, this clone was seen a few times. The chain is built from TRBV7-9 and TRBJ2-2; 7 positions agree with TRBD1. The V and J ends lost 3 bases and 1 base, in that order; junction bases with no gene match: 2. Germline assignment: CDR1 SEHNR and CDR2 FQNEAQ (reference sequence). The CDR3 length is 15 residues. The CDR3 sequence is CASSLRTGNTGELFF. CDR3 DNA: TGTGCCAGCAGCTTGAGGACAGGGAACACCGGGGAGCTGTTTTTT.